This entry concerns a single T cell receptor (beta chain). This entry is derived from a study of blood T cell repertoires in COVID-19. Across the study: From T cells, B-cell-depleted T cells, or PBMCs came the material, which was cDNA or gDNA.

The V gene lost 3 bases and the J gene lost 0 bases, with 12 bases spanning the gap. This CDR3 comprises 16 residues. The V gene's germline CDR1 is LGHNA and CDR2 YSLEER. TCRdb's copy holds only in-frame clones and misses some; the assay was immunoSEQ multiplex PCR. The sample lists 240,000 or so clones, about nine tenths occurring once. The V call is TRBV4-3, the J call TRBJ2-1, with D possibly being TRBD2 (6 bases). The sample was peripheral blood. The TCR was taken from a man in his fifties or sixties with acute or convalescent COVID-19. The CDR3 region has the DNA TGCGCCAGCAGCCAGGACTATGACTTCTCCTACAATGAGCAGTTCTTC. Protein sequence: CASSQDYDFSYNEQFF.